These 15 T cell receptor beta chains were sequenced from one sample in a study of blood T cell repertoires in COVID-19. This table comes from immunoSEQ multiplex PCR, and its TCRdb copy is limited to in-frame clones, with some not included. The sample carries roughly 270,000 clones, about four fifths recorded once. Sequences were obtained from PBMCs or T cells enriched from blood (not recorded which). The origin of the receptors is a man between 40 and 49 years old who had been exposed to COVID-19.

The V gene is TRBV25-1, the J gene TRBJ2-2, with 10 positions matching TRBD2. The CDR3 has 14 amino acids. CDR1 and CDR2 from the germline V gene are MGHDK and SYGVNS. Trimming removed 4 bases from V and 7 bases from J; junction bases left unmatched: 3. CDR3 protein: CASSVLAGFGELFF. CDR3 bases: TGTGCCAGCAGTGTACTAGCGGGATTCGGGGAGCTGTTTTTT.

This chain connects TRBV11-2 to TRBJ1-1, with D uncertain. The CDR3 spans 13 residues. V shed 5 bases and J shed 4 bases, with 11 bases lying between them. CDR1 SGHAT and CDR2 FQNNGV come from the germline V gene. DNA for the CDR3: TGTGCCAGCAGCACCCTCCCGGGCACTGAAGCTTTCTTT. Encoded protein: CASSTLPGTEAFF.

This chain connects TRBV30 to TRBJ1-3; 10 bases match TRBD1. Losses at the gene ends were 5 bases for V and 2 bases for J; bases not matched to a gene: 6. CDR3 length: 15 amino acids. The germline V gene has CDR1 GTSNPN and CDR2 SVGIG (reference sequence). The CDR3 reads CAWATGTGAGNTIYF. CDR3 DNA: TGTGCCTGGGCCACCGGGACAGGGGCTGGAAACACCATATATTTT.

The chain links TRBV5-1 to TRBJ2-6; 7 bases match TRBD2. With V trimmed by 0 bases and J by 4 bases, 10 bases remained unmatched. CDR1 and CDR2 (germline): SGHRS, YFSETQ. This CDR3 has 18 residues. As DNA, the CDR3 is TGCGCCAGCAGCTTGGCCTGGGGAGGGGCGGAGGGGGCCAACGTCCTGACTTTC. Protein: CASSLAWGGAEGANVLTF. The variable domain in full, completed from reference TRBV5-1 and TRBJ2-6, reads KAGVTQTPRYLIKTRGQQVTLSCSPISGHRSVSWYQQTPGQGLQFLFEYFSETQRNKGNFPGRFSGRQFSNSRSEMNVSTLELGDSALYLCASSLAWGGAEGANVLTFGAGSRLTVL.

This chain joins TRBV19 and TRBJ1-4; 7 positions match TRBD1. The CDR3 spans 16 residues. CDR1 and CDR2 from the germline V gene are LNHDA and SQIVND (reference sequence). V lost 7 bases and J lost 8; bases outside the gene matches: 16. CDR3: CASTLNRGVVREKLFF. The CDR3 region has the DNA TGTGCCAGTACCCTCAACAGGGGAGTGGTCCGAGAAAAACTGTTTTTT.

This clone was recorded at least ten times. The chain carries TRBV6-5 and TRBJ1-4; D uncertain. CDR3 length: 13 amino acids. Germline loops: CDR1 MNHEY, CDR2 SVGAGI. Trimming cost V 10 bases and J 7 bases, with 16 bases left between them. CDR3 DNA sequence: TGTGCCACCGCAGGTTCAGAAATTGAAAAACTGTTTTTT. This sequence encodes CATAGSEIEKLFF.

This chain joins TRBV29-1 and TRBJ2-3, with D possibly matching TRBD1 (6 bases). Trimming cost V 4 bases and J 4 bases, with 12 bases left between them. The CDR3 length is 13 residues. CDR1 is SQVTM and CDR2 is ANQGSEA in the germline V gene. CDR3 residues: CSVVDSSADTQYF. For the CDR3, the DNA is TGCAGCGTTGTGGACAGCAGCGCAGATACGCAGTATTTT.

This clone was seen a single time. The rearrangement uses TRBV7-2 and TRBJ2-3; 9 bases match TRBD1. The CDR3 runs 17 residues. The J segment lost 5 bases and the V segment lost 2 bases, leaving 11 bases of the junction unmatched. The V gene's germline CDR1 is SGHTA and CDR2 FQGNSA. Written as DNA, the CDR3 is TGTGCCAGCAGCTTAAGGGCCCCGGGACAGGGTCAAGATACGCAGTATTTT. It yields the protein CASSLRAPGQGQDTQYF.

The chain carries TRBV5-1 and TRBJ1-3; the match to TRBD1 covers 7 bases. After removal of 3 bases from V and 4 bases from J, the junction contained 1 base not matched to a gene. This CDR3 is 13 amino acids long. Germline V gives CDR1 SGHRS, CDR2 YFSETQ. Written as DNA, the CDR3 is TGCGCCAGCAGCTCGACAGGGGGAAACACCATATATTTT. Amino acids: CASSSTGGNTIYF.

This clone was picked up one time. V is TRBV3-1 (or the pseudogene TRBV3-2) and J is TRBJ1-1, with a possible D match to TRBD1 (6 bases). There are 14 residues in the CDR3. Germline CDR1 is LGHDT and CDR2 is YNNKEL (reference sequence). V was trimmed by 0 bases and J by 11 bases, leaving 16 bases between them. The CDR3 region is CASSQEGARGRAFF. The CDR3 coding sequence is TGTGCCAGCAGCCAAGAGGGGGCCAGGGGACGGGCTTTCTTT.

This chain connects TRBV2 to TRBJ1-5; 7 nucleotides align to TRBD1. Germline loops: CDR1 SNHLY, CDR2 FYNNEI. This CDR3 region has 14 residues. With V trimmed by 3 bases and J by 3 bases, 2 bases remained unmatched. CDR3 coding DNA: TGTGCCAGCAGTGACGGGACAGTCAATCAGCCCCAGCATTTT. This encodes CASSDGTVNQPQHF.

The J gene is TRBJ2-7, the V gene TRBV6-1; 7 bases line up with TRBD1. V gave up 3 bases and J gave up 3 bases; unmatched junction bases: 2. The CDR3 has 13 amino acids. Germline V gives CDR1 MNHNS, CDR2 SASEGT. DNA for the CDR3: TGTGCCAGCAGTGACCAGGGGGACTACGAGCAGTACTTC. As protein: CASSDQGDYEQYF.

This chain links TRBV5-1 with TRBJ2-3; 9 nucleotides agree with TRBD1. There are 16 residues in the CDR3. J was trimmed by 3 bases and V by 3 bases; bases with no gene match: 8. CDR1 SGHRS and CDR2 YFSETQ come from the germline V gene. The CDR3 sequence is CASSSGQGFSTDTQYF. The CDR3 DNA reads TGCGCCAGCAGCTCGGGACAGGGTTTTTCAACAGATACGCAGTATTTT.

This clone was counted a single time. The chain is built from TRBV10-1 and TRBJ2-5; D perhaps matches TRBD2 (6 bases). Germline CDR1 is WNHNN and CDR2 is SYGVQD (reference sequence). This CDR3 region has 15 residues. V lost 0 bases, J lost 5 bases, and 13 bases lay in between. The CDR3 loop is CASSESGGRIETQYF. The CDR3 nucleotides are TGCGCCAGCAGTGAGTCAGGAGGGAGGATCGAGACCCAGTACTTC.

The chain employs TRBV13 and TRBJ1-4; tentatively, D is TRBD1 (5 bases). The CDR3 has 14 residues. Trimming shortened V by 0 bases and J by 6 bases, and 8 bases separated the two germline ends. Germline lookup yields CDR1 PRHDT and CDR2 FYEKMQ (reference sequence). In DNA form, the CDR3 reads TGTGCCAGCAGCTTAGGGGAAGGGGATGAAAAACTGTTTTTT. It yields the protein CASSLGEGDEKLFF.